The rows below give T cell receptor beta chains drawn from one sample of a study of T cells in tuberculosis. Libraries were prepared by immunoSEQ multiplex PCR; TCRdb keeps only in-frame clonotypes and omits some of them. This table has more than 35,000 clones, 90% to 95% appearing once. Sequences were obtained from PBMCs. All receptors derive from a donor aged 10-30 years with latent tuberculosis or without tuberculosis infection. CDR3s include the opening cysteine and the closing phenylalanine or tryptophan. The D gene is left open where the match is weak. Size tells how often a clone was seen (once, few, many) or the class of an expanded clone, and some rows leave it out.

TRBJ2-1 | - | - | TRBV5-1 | CASSLEQGLFEQFF | TGCGCCAGCAGCTTGGAACAGGGCTTGTTTGAGCAGTTCTTC
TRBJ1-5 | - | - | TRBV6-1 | CASSEYQGEGNQPQHF | TGTGCCAGCAGTGAATACCAAGGGGAGGGCAATCAGCCCCAGCATTTT
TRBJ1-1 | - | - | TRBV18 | CASSPSQDRNTEAFF | TGTGCCAGCTCACCGAGTCAAGACAGGAACACTGAAGCTTTCTTT
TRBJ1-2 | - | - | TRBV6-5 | CASSSNWASTGYGYTF | TGTGCCAGCAGTTCCAACTGGGCCTCCACTGGGTATGGCTACACCTTC
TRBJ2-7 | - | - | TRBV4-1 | CASSQGLGREQYF | TGCGCCAGCAGCCAAGGACTAGGGCGCGAGCAGTACTTC
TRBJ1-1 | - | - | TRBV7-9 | CASLTTGMNTEAFF | TGTGCCAGCCTAACAACAGGGATGAACACTGAAGCTTTCTTT
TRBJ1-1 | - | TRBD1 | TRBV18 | CASSPPNRGTEAFF | TGTGCCAGCTCACCACCGAACAGGGGCACTGAAGCTTTCTTT
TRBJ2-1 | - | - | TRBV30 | CAWRQGWNEQFF | TGTGCCTGGAGGCAGGGGTGGAATGAGCAGTTCTTC
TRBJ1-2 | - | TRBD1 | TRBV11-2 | CASSPQGVGGGYTF | TGTGCCAGCAGCCCGCAGGGGGTGGGGGGCGGCTACACCTTC
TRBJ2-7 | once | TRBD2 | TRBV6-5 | CASKTSGSYEQYF | TGTGCCAGCAAGACTAGCGGGTCCTACGAGCAGTACTTC
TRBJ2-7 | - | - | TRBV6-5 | CASSYSQGNLAYEQYF | TGTGCCAGCAGTTACTCGCAGGGCAACCTAGCCTACGAGCAGTACTTC
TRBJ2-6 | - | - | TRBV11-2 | CASSPFTVSGANVLTF | TGTGCCAGCAGCCCCTTTACAGTTTCTGGGGCCAACGTCCTGACTTTC
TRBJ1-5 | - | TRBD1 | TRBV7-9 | CASSEGGTVLNQPQHF | TGTGCCAGCAGCGAAGGGGGGACAGTCCTCAATCAGCCCCAGCATTTT
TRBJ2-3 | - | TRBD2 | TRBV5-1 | CASSLRASGGLRTDTQYF | TGCGCCAGCAGCTTGAGGGCTAGCGGGGGGCTCCGCACAGATACGCAGTATTTT
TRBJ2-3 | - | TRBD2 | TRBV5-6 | CASSPPGLAGSKGTQYF | TGTGCCAGCAGCCCCCCGGGGCTAGCGGGATCGAAAGGTACGCAGTATTTT
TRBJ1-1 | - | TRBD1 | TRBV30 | CAWTVSTGGSEAFF | TGTGCCTGGACCGTTTCGACAGGGGGCTCTGAAGCTTTCTTT
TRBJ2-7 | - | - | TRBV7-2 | CASSPTRSVGEQYF | TGTGCCAGCAGCCCCACTAGGTCGGTAGGCGAGCAGTACTTC
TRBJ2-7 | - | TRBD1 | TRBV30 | CAWSEGATQVKYF | TGTGCCTGGAGTGAGGGGGCCACACAGGTTAAGTACTTC
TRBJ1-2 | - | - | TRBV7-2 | CASSSPAGNYGYTF | TGTGCCAGCAGCTCGCCGGCGGGGAACTATGGCTACACCTTC
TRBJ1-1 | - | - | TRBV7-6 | CASSPGELGTEAFF | TGTGCCAGCAGCCCAGGCGAACTTGGCACTGAAGCTTTCTTT
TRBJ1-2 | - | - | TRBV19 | CASSSDRKGYTF | TGTGCCAGTAGTTCCGACAGAAAAGGCTACACCTTC
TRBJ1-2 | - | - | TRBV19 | CASTTGLAMRVGRSHGYTF | TGTGCCAGTACGACGGGCCTAGCCATGCGCGTAGGTCGAAGCCATGGCTACACCTTC
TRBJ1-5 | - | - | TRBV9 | CASSVGSVNQPQHF | TGTGCCAGCAGCGTAGGTTCCGTGAATCAGCCCCAGCATTTT
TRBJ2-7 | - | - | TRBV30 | CAWSLRTYEQYF | TGTGCCTGGAGTTTAAGGACATACGAGCAGTACTTC
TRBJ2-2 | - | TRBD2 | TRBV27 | CASSTSGTRNTGELFF | TGTGCCAGTAGCACTAGCGGGACGCGGAACACCGGGGAGCTGTTTTTT
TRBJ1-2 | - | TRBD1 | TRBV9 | CASSGDRGRYGYTF | TGTGCCAGCAGCGGGGACAGGGGGCGTTATGGCTACACCTTC
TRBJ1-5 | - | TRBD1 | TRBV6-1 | CASIKSQGNQSQHF | TGTGCCAGCATTAAATCACAGGGGAATCAGTCCCAGCATTTT
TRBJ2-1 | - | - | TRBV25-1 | CASSEITREGEHNEQFF | TGTGCCAGCAGTGAAATTACCAGGGAGGGGGAACACAATGAGCAGTTCTTC
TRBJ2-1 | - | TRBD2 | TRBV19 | CASSIGLAGGQYHYNEQFF | TGTGCCAGTAGTATAGGGCTAGCGGGGGGACAATACCACTACAATGAGCAGTTCTTC
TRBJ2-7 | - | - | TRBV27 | CASSRARVGYEQYF | TGTGCCAGCAGTCGTGCCAGGGTCGGATACGAGCAGTACTTC
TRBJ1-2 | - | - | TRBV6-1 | CASSDTKERLGSVNYGYTF | TGTGCCAGCAGTGATACAAAGGAAAGACTAGGCAGTGTAAACTATGGCTACACCTTC
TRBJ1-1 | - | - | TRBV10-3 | CAISASTGGSTEAFF | TGTGCCATCAGTGCCTCGACAGGCGGGAGCACTGAAGCTTTCTTT
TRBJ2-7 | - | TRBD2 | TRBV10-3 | CAISDRAGTTSYEQYF | TGTGCCATCAGTGATCGGGCCGGGACTACATCCTACGAGCAGTACTTC
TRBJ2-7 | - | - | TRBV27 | CASSLSGGQISYEQYF | TGTGCCAGCAGTTTATCGGGGGGGCAGATATCCTACGAGCAGTACTTC
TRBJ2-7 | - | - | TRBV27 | CASSFDTSYEQYF | TGTGCCAGCAGTTTTGACACCTCCTACGAGCAGTACTTC
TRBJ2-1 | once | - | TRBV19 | CASRSGGLEQFF | TGTGCCAGTAGATCAGGGGGGTTGGAGCAGTTCTTC
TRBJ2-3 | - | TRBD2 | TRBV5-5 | CASSLGGGGGTDTQYF | TGTGCCAGCAGCTTGGGTGGCGGGGGAGGGACAGATACGCAGTATTTT
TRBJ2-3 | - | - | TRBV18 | CASSPTSLITDTQYF | TGTGCCAGCTCACCAACTAGTTTAATCACAGATACGCAGTATTTT
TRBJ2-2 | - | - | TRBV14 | CASSQALGEGTGELFF | TGTGCCAGCAGCCAAGCCCTCGGGGAAGGCACCGGGGAGCTGTTTTTT
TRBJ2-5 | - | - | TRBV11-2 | CASSLDRGRQETQYF | TGTGCCAGCAGCTTAGATAGGGGCAGGCAAGAGACCCAGTACTTC
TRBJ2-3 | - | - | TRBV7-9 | CASDRGDTQYF | TGTGCCAGCGACCGAGGGGATACGCAGTATTTT
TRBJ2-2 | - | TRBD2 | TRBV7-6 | CASSLAPLAGVAGELFF | TGTGCCAGCAGCTTAGCGCCGTTAGCGGGAGTAGCCGGGGAGCTGTTTTTT
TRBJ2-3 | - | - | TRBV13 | CASSLGVAGPTDTQYF | TGTGCCAGCAGCTTAGGGGTGGCGGGGCCCACAGATACGCAGTATTTT